These 11 T cell receptor beta chains were sequenced from one sample in a study of blood T cell repertoires in COVID-19. TCRdb's table, derived via immunoSEQ multiplex PCR, lists solely in-frame clones and lacks some. The sample consists of about 120,000 clones, around 87% of them appearing once. The sequenced sample was peripheral blood. The receptors shown here come from a woman aged 55-70 years with COVID-19, enrolled during active disease.

V is TRBV12-3 or TRBV12-4 and J is TRBJ1-2; weak D call: TRBD1 (5 bases). The CDR3 contains 12 residues. With 6 bases removed from V and 2 bases from J, the gap between germline ends came to 7 bases. DNA of the CDR3: TGTGCCAGCAGCGACAGAAACTATGGCTACACCTTC. Amino acid sequence: CASSDRNYGYTF.

The genes are TRBV6-5 and TRBJ1-1; 7 bases agree with TRBD1. The CDR3 is made up of 14 amino acids. Germline CDR1 is MNHEY and CDR2 is SVGAGI. The V and J ends lost 6 bases and 0 bases, in that order; junction bases with no gene match: 4. The CDR3 here is CASRRQGLNTEAFF. CDR3 sequence (DNA): TGTGCCAGCAGACGACAGGGACTGAACACTGAAGCTTTCTTT.

The rearrangement links TRBV2 to TRBJ1-2; TRBD1 is a possible D gene (6 bases). The germline gives CDR1 SNHLY, CDR2 FYNNEI. The V gene lost 6 bases and the J gene lost 4 bases, with 12 bases spanning the gap. The CDR3 loop spans 13 amino acids. The CDR3 nucleotides read TGTGCCAGCAGCGGACAGTCTATCTATGGCTACACCTTC. Encoded protein: CASSGQSIYGYTF.

This clone appeared a single time. The V call is TRBV9, the J call TRBJ1-1; 9 positions match TRBD1. After removal of 5 bases from V and 4 bases from J, the junction contained 9 bases not matched to a gene. The germline gives CDR1 SGDLS, CDR2 YYNGEE. The CDR3 totals 15 residues. The CDR3 spells CASSRTGGAGTEAFF. The CDR3, as DNA: TGTGCCAGCAGTCGAACAGGGGGCGCGGGCACTGAAGCTTTCTTT.

This clone was detected once. This chain joins TRBV10-3 and TRBJ1-1, with a possible D match to TRBD1 (5 bases). V lost 5 bases to trimming and J lost 1 base, with 8 bases between them. The CDR3 contains 13 residues. Looked up from germline, CDR1 is ENHRY and CDR2 is SYGVKD. CDR3 bases: TGTGCCATCAGTACAGGTGGGAACACTGAAGCTTTCTTT. Translated, it gives CAISTGGNTEAFF.

The chain uses TRBV18 and TRBJ1-2; 7 bases are a match to TRBD1. Germline-derived CDR1 and CDR2 are KGHSH and LQKENI. There are 14 residues in the CDR3. J lost 4 bases, V lost 3 bases, and 5 bases had no gene match. The CDR3 loop reads CASSPPTGTYGYTF. In DNA form, the CDR3 reads TGTGCCAGCTCACCCCCGACAGGGACCTATGGCTACACCTTC.

This clone came up a few times. The gene calls are TRBV12-5 and TRBJ1-1, with 8 bases identical to TRBD1. Per germline, CDR1 LGHNT and CDR2 FRNRAP. V gave up 0 bases and J gave up 2 bases; unmatched junction bases: 5. This CDR3 comprises 16 residues. In nucleotides, the CDR3 is TGTGCTAGTGGTTTGGTACTCGGACAGGGAAACACTGAAGCTTTCTTT. It yields the protein CASGLVLGQGNTEAFF.

This rearrangement joins TRBV6-2 or TRBV6-3 to TRBJ2-3; 10 bases line up with TRBD2. V lost 4 bases to trimming and J lost 0 bases; unmatched junction nucleotides: 7. This CDR3 spans 17 amino acids. Looked up from germline, CDR1 is MNHEY and CDR2 is SVGEGT. Here the CDR3 reads CASSWLAGASSTDTQYF. The DNA of the CDR3 is TGTGCCAGCAGTTGGCTAGCGGGGGCCTCTAGCACAGATACGCAGTATTTT.

A few counts support this clone. The gene calls are TRBV7-9 and TRBJ2-7; 9 bases are a match to TRBD1. This CDR3 has 13 amino acids. Per germline, CDR1 SEHNR and CDR2 FQNEAQ (reference sequence). V shed 5 bases and J 8 bases; nucleotides not matched to a gene: 7. The CDR3 nucleotides are TGTGCCAGCAGCACAGGGGGCGGGATCAAGCAGTACTTC. It codes for CASSTGGGIKQYF.

This clone is judged medium-sized. The chain uses TRBV10-1 and TRBJ2-5, with 9 bases that match TRBD2. The CDR3 is 15 amino acids. The junction had 7 bases not matched to a gene; V was cut back by 7 bases and J by 1 base. Germline CDR1 and CDR2: WNHNN and SYGVQD (reference sequence). The CDR3 sequence: CASMIAGVSQETQYF. CDR3 DNA sequence: TGCGCCAGCATGATAGCGGGAGTGTCCCAAGAGACCCAGTACTTC.

The rearrangement joins TRBV18 to TRBJ2-2; 8 nucleotides match TRBD1. CDR1 and CDR2 (germline): KGHSH, LQKENI. This CDR3 comprises 14 residues. With 2 bases clipped from V and 4 bases from J, the junction kept 0 bases outside the gene matches. CDR3 sequence: CASSPDRGTGELFF. The CDR3 DNA is TGTGCCAGCTCACCAGACAGGGGCACCGGGGAGCTGTTTTTT.